This T cell receptor beta chain was sequenced in a study of CD8 T cells in ankylosing spondylitis (dated by TCRdb to between 2016 and 2019). At the level of the whole study: The study set out to find disease-linked TCR variants by profiling T cell receptor beta repertoires in ankylosing spondylitis patients and healthy donors. The full study cohort was made up of 25 ankylosing spondylitis patients and around 100 healthy donors. Samples of peripheral blood were taken, and for ankylosing spondylitis patients, synovial fluid was collected as well. Study-wide conclusions, independent of this receptor: The disease-linked clones showed a CD8+ phenotype and occurred at relatively low frequencies in peripheral blood. A TCR beta motif of eight highly homologous amino acid variants appeared characteristic of blood from ankylosing spondylitis patients. The disease-linked clones were reported to be significantly enriched in matched synovial fluid samples from ankylosing spondylitis patients. Some motif variants were previously reported in synovial fluid and blood of reactive arthritis patients, suggesting common disease-initiation mechanisms.

Sequencing used an Illumina HiSeq 2500. Quantitative 5'-RACE with molecular barcodes was used to prepare TCR beta libraries. Under the source paper's analysis protocol: Disease-linked TCR variants were identified with a new computational method built on a probabilistic model of VDJ rearrangement. The raw public data were reprocessed by TCRdb itself: fastp quality trimming at Q25, MiXCR clonotype calling, in-frame beta chains only. CDR3 protein sequences are deduplicated, and each keeps its most common genes and DNA. TCRdb, not the original authors, processed these V and J calls. For this sample the table gives about 800,000 distinct CDR3 sequences, of which about 10% were detected only once. Approximately 0.51% of the sample belongs to the ten largest clones. In the germline V gene, CDR1 corresponds to SGHVS and CDR2 to FQNEAQ. V lost 5 bases and J lost 7 bases; the stretch between them is 12 bases long. The CDR3 starts with the cysteine, ends with the phenylalanine, and has 12 residues. Of the read, only the CDR3 DNA is kept; its 36 bases are in frame from base 1.

Concerning this clonotype: Its antigen is still unknown. Base qualities are not at hand, and no much larger clone is one base apart.

The source of this sequence is a male donor with ankylosing spondylitis. Recombination connected TRBV7-8 to TRBJ2-7; the D gene remains uncertain. Sequencing used blood, either unsorted or a sorted T cell fraction (not recorded which). The CDR3: CASSPKSGEQYF. The sequence in DNA is TGTGCCAGCAGCCCCAAGTCCGGAGAGCAGTACTTC.